The next 15 T cell receptor beta chains were all read from a single sample in a study of cytomegalovirus exposure and HLA in healthy donors. In the PCR, 60 Vbeta and 13 Jbeta primers were used. Sequencing used immunoSEQ multiplex PCR; TCRdb keeps in-frame clones, though not all of them. The sample carries 120,000 to 150,000 clones, roughly 79% recorded once. The specimen sequenced was PBMCs. The receptors shown here come from a woman in her forties in good health and CMV-seropositive.

The rearrangement links TRBV4-1 to TRBJ1-3, with TRBD1 identical over 7 bases. CDR1 and CDR2 (germline): MGHRA, YSYEKL. V trimming: 0 bases; J trimming: 2 bases; junction bases outside the gene matches: 4. The CDR3 consists of 16 residues. CDR3 sequence: CASSQEETGTGNTIYF. In DNA form, the CDR3 reads TGCGCCAGCAGCCAAGAAGAGACAGGGACTGGAAACACCATATATTTT.

V is TRBV30 and J is TRBJ2-2; 9 bases align to TRBD2. The CDR3 consists of 15 residues. Germline CDR1 and CDR2: GTSNPN and SVGIG (reference sequence). Trimming took 0 bases from V and 5 from J; bases not matched to a gene: 4. The CDR3 DNA follows: TGTGCCTGGAGTGTATCGAGCGGGGGGACCGGGGAGCTGTTTTTT. Translated, it gives CAWSVSSGGTGELFF.

CDR3 coding DNA: TGCGCCAGTCGTCGACTAGCGGACTCCTACAATGAGCAGTTCTTC. It encodes CASRRLADSYNEQFF. The rearrangement joins TRBV5-1 to TRBJ2-1, with 9 bases that match TRBD2. The CDR3 has 15 amino acids. The V gene's germline CDR1 is SGHRS and CDR2 YFSETQ. Losses at the gene ends were 8 bases for V and 0 bases for J; bases not matched to a gene: 6.

This rearrangement joins TRBV10-3 to TRBJ1-2; a possible D gene is TRBD1 (5 bases). The CDR3 has 14 amino acids. Looked up from germline, CDR1 is ENHRY and CDR2 is SYGVKD. Trimming stripped 3 bases from V and 4 bases from J, with 12 bases between. CDR3 sequence (DNA): TGTGCCATCAGTGACCCAGGGAAAGCCTATGGCTACACCTTC. Translation gives CAISDPGKAYGYTF.

This sequence joins TRBV29-1 and TRBJ1-1; a possible D gene is TRBD1 (5 bases). This CDR3 spans 10 amino acids. V was pared by 6 bases and J by 7 bases, with 9 bases between. CDR1 and CDR2 (germline): SQVTM, ANQGSEA. The CDR3 is CSVVTVEAFF. The DNA for the CDR3 is TGCAGCGTGGTGACAGTTGAAGCTTTCTTT.

This clone appeared a single time. The chain is built from TRBV6-6 and TRBJ1-2, with D perhaps matching TRBD1 (6 bases). The CDR3 extends over 14 amino acids. V shed 6 bases and J shed 2 bases, with 13 bases lying between them. Germline CDR1 and CDR2: MNHNY and SVGAGI (reference sequence). CDR3 sequence reads: CASSWDTGNYGYTF. CDR3 sequence (DNA): TGTGCCAGCAGCTGGGACACTGGAAACTATGGCTACACCTTC.

This chain links TRBV5-1 with TRBJ2-4, with D unresolved. Per germline, CDR1 SGHRS and CDR2 YFSETQ. V lost 0 bases and J 8 bases, leaving 9 bases between the germline ends. CDR3 length: 13 residues. CDR3 in DNA: TGCGCCAGCAGCTTGGGTTTCCAGGACATTCAGTACTTC. Translation gives CASSLGFQDIQYF.

V gene TRBV6-1 combines with J gene TRBJ2-1; D may be TRBD1 (5 bases). Trimming took off 1 base at V and 4 bases at J, with 11 bases between the two ends. The CDR3 has 15 amino acids. Germline CDR1 is MNHNS and CDR2 is SASEGT. CDR3 sequence (DNA): TGTGCCAGCAGTGAAGTCACAGGAACGTACAATGAGCAGTTCTTC. It is translated as CASSEVTGTYNEQFF.

This clone showed up just once. The rearrangement joins TRBV5-4 to TRBJ2-2, with a tentative D call TRBD1 (5 bases). Germline CDR1 SGHNT, CDR2 YYREEE (reference sequence). The V and J ends lost 2 bases and 1 base respectively, with 6 bases between them. The CDR3 has 14 amino acids. The CDR3 region is CASSLQENTGELFF. CDR3 bases: TGTGCCAGCAGCTTACAGGAGAACACCGGGGAGCTGTTTTTT.

V gene TRBV28 combines with J gene TRBJ1-2, with 8 nucleotides matching TRBD1. With 6 bases clipped from V and 4 bases from J, the junction kept 7 bases outside the gene matches. The CDR3 totals 14 residues. CDR1 is MDHEN and CDR2 is SYDVKM in the germline V gene. CDR3 DNA: TGTGCCAGCAGAACTTCCGGGACAGGCTATGGCTACACCTTC. It yields the protein CASRTSGTGYGYTF.

In this sample, this clone turned up a few times. V gene TRBV29-1 combines with J gene TRBJ1-1, with 7 bases fitting TRBD1. The CDR3 has 13 amino acids. CDR1 and CDR2 from the germline V gene are SQVTM and ANQGSEA. V gave up 6 bases and J gave up 4 bases; unmatched junction bases: 8. CDR3: CSVMTGSFTEAFF. The CDR3 DNA reads TGCAGCGTGATGACAGGGTCGTTCACTGAAGCTTTCTTT.

This clone was seen only once. V gene TRBV2 combines with J gene TRBJ1-4, with D possibly being TRBD1 (5 bases). The CDR3 sequence is 16 residues long. CDR1 is SNHLY and CDR2 is FYNNEI in the germline V gene. Trimming stripped 1 base from V and 8 bases from J, with 17 bases between. CDR3 in amino acids: CASSEDSSRVGEKLFF. The CDR3 DNA is TGTGCCAGCAGTGAAGACTCGAGCAGGGTGGGGGAAAAACTGTTTTTT.

J is TRBJ2-2 and V is TRBV19; TRBD2 is a possible D gene (6 bases). The V end was cut by 5 bases, the J end by 3 bases, with 10 bases between. Germline V gene data show CDR1 as LNHDA and CDR2 as SQIVND (reference sequence). CDR3 length: 14 amino acids. The CDR3 DNA reads as TGTGCCAGTAGTCCACGGGGGTACACCGGGGAGCTGTTTTTT. It encodes CASSPRGYTGELFF.

The V gene is TRBV7-9, the J gene TRBJ2-3; weak D call: TRBD1 (6 bases). V gave up 5 bases and J gave up 4 bases, with 16 bases separating them. From germline, CDR1 is SEHNR and CDR2 FQNEAQ (reference sequence). This CDR3 is built from 15 residues. CDR3 residues: CASSGDRPSPDTQYF. As DNA, the CDR3 is TGTGCCAGCAGCGGAGACAGGCCGTCGCCAGATACGCAGTATTTT.

This chain joins TRBV5-1 and TRBJ1-2, with 7 positions matching TRBD1. CDR1 SGHRS and CDR2 YFSETQ come from the germline V gene. The V gene end was trimmed by 5 bases and the J gene end by 4 bases; junction bases not matched to a gene: 8. CDR3 length: 14 amino acids. This chain's CDR3 is CASSPGGDSYGYTF. The CDR3 nucleotides are TGCGCCAGCAGTCCCGGGGGGGACAGCTATGGCTACACCTTC.